This is a list of T cell receptor beta chains from one sample in a study of blood T cells in healthy people across ages. TCRdb called the 5' RACE reads again in MiXCR, with one record for every CDR3 protein. The table has roughly 1,500,000 distinct CDR3 sequences, roughly 40% seen once; the top ten hold roughly 8.2%. The sequenced sample consisted of blood. Source of these receptors: a woman under 30 in good health. Each CDR3 is given with its conserved first and last residue. A D gene is named only where the DNA matches it firmly. Expanded clones get a size class; other rows say once, few or many, or leave the size out.

V	D	size	J	CDR3	DNA
TRBV6-6	-	-	TRBJ1-1	CASDRGVNTEAFF	TGTGCCAGCGATAGAGGGGTAAACACTGAAGCTTTCTTT
TRBV7-2	-	few	TRBJ1-1	CASSLLPGRGTEAFF	TGTGCCAGCAGCTTACTCCCAGGGAGGGGGACTGAAGCTTTCTTT
TRBV29-1	-	-	TRBJ2-7	CSVEDPQTQGNYEQYF	TGCAGCGTTGAAGATCCTCAGACTCAGGGCAACTACGAGCAGTACTTC
TRBV24-1	TRBD2	few	TRBJ2-3	CATSDSQLAEITDTQYF	TGTGCCACCAGTGACTCTCAACTAGCGGAAATCACAGATACGCAGTATTTT
TRBV28	TRBD2	-	TRBJ2-1	CASSQGLAGTVSSYNEQFF	TGTGCCAGCAGTCAGGGACTAGCGGGGACTGTAAGCTCCTACAATGAGCAGTTCTTC
TRBV10-3	-	few	TRBJ2-3	CAMRAGLTDTQYF	TGTGCCATGCGAGCGGGTCTCACAGATACGCAGTATTTT
TRBV6-2/TRBV6-3	TRBD2	few	TRBJ2-1	CASRPSGSFPNEQFF	TGTGCCAGCAGACCCAGCGGGAGCTTTCCCAATGAGCAGTTCTTC
TRBV18	TRBD1	few	TRBJ1-2	CASPRGQHEISNYGYTF	TGTGCCAGCCCCAGGGGGCAGCATGAGATATCTAACTATGGCTACACCTTC
TRBV2	TRBD2	-	TRBJ2-7	CAAEGLAGNYEQYF	TGTGCCGCGGAGGGCCTAGCGGGGAACTACGAGCAGTACTTC
TRBV11-1	TRBD2	-	TRBJ2-3	CASSFLAGAGTDTQYF	TGTGCCAGCAGCTTTCTAGCGGGGGCCGGAACAGATACGCAGTATTTT
TRBV6-1	TRBD1	few	TRBJ2-6	CASSIRDRTSGANVLTF	TGTGCCAGCAGCATCCGGGACAGAACCTCTGGGGCCAACGTCCTGACTTTC
TRBV7-2	-	-	TRBJ2-1	CASRSTVYNEQFF	TGTGCCAGCAGGTCAACGGTATACAATGAGCAGTTCTTC
TRBV20-1	-	-	TRBJ2-3	CSARLWVAGHTDTQYF	TGCAGTGCTAGGCTGTGGGTCGCGGGGCACACAGATACGCAGTATTTT
TRBV5-6	-	-	TRBJ2-1	CASSADLGREQFF	TGTGCCAGCAGCGCTGACTTGGGACGCGAGCAGTTCTTC
TRBV7-3	TRBD1	-	TRBJ2-3	CASKGQGADTQYF	TGTGCCAGTAAAGGACAGGGGGCAGATACGCAGTATTTT
TRBV13	-	few	TRBJ2-5	CASSAGDRIYQETQYF	TGTGCCAGCAGCGCGGGGGACAGGATTTACCAAGAGACCCAGTACTTC
TRBV14	-	-	TRBJ2-5	CASSQDPGDRRYF	TGTGCCAGCAGCCAAGATCCAGGGGATCGGCGGTACTTC
TRBV25-1	-	-	TRBJ2-1	CASSEGPSEFNEQFF	TGTGCCAGCAGTGAGGGGCCTAGCGAGTTCAATGAGCAGTTCTTC
TRBV5-1	-	few	TRBJ2-5	CASSPGRRSQETQYF	TGCGCCAGCAGCCCGGGCCGACGCTCCCAAGAGACCCAGTACTTC
TRBV6-5	-	once	TRBJ1-4	CASSREVGEKLFF	TGTGCCAGCAGTCGAGAGGTTGGCGAAAAACTGTTTTTT
TRBV7-2	TRBD2	few	TRBJ2-5	CASSVHSGVGEETQYF	TGTGCCAGCAGCGTTCATAGCGGGGTAGGCGAAGAGACCCAGTACTTC
TRBV20-1	TRBD2	-	TRBJ2-1	CSARRGGDEQFF	TGCAGTGCTAGGCGGGGGGGCGATGAGCAGTTCTTC
TRBV9	TRBD1	few	TRBJ1-2	CASSNGGQGRGYGYTF	TGTGCCAGCAGCAACGGCGGACAGGGGAGAGGCTATGGCTACACCTTC
TRBV3-1	-	-	TRBJ2-7	CASSQVGEAYEQYF	TGTGCCAGCAGCCAAGTCGGGGAGGCCTACGAGCAGTACTTC
TRBV6-1	TRBD1	-	TRBJ2-3	CASTTGTAGVDTQYF	TGTGCCAGCACCACTGGGACAGCTGGAGTCGATACGCAGTATTTT
TRBV27	-	-	TRBJ2-4	CASSLRRSDIQYF	TGTGCCAGCAGTCTAAGACGTAGTGACATTCAGTACTTC
TRBV4-2	-	-	TRBJ2-7	CASSRRTETYEQYF	TGTGCCAGCAGCCGCCGGACAGAGACCTACGAGCAGTACTTC
TRBV5-8	-	-	TRBJ2-3	CASSLLSTGTDTQYF	TGTGCCAGCAGCTTGCTATCGACAGGCACAGATACGCAGTATTTT
TRBV10-2	-	few	TRBJ1-5	CASSVGRYQPQHF	TGCGCCAGCAGTGTGGGGAGATATCAGCCCCAGCATTTT
TRBV10-3	-	few	TRBJ2-3	CAITRVSRSADTQYF	TGTGCCATCACCCGGGTTAGCCGTAGCGCAGATACGCAGTATTTT
TRBV20-1	-	-	TRBJ2-1	CSADGGHGYNEQFF	TGCAGTGCTGACGGGGGCCACGGGTACAATGAGCAGTTCTTC
TRBV4-2	-	-	TRBJ1-5	CASSQDQSWGVDQPQHF	TGTGCCAGCAGCCAAGATCAGTCGTGGGGGGTGGATCAGCCCCAGCATTTT
TRBV20-1	-	-	TRBJ2-3	CSARDPGPNTDTQYF	TGCAGTGCTAGAGACCCGGGTCCTAACACAGATACGCAGTATTTT
TRBV6-1	TRBD1	-	TRBJ2-6	CAISDRGVAGANVLTF	TGTGCCATCTCGGACAGGGGTGTGGCCGGGGCCAACGTCCTGACTTTC
TRBV29-1	-	few	TRBJ2-7	CSADTGTLHNEQYF	TGCAGCGCTGACACCGGGACACTCCACAATGAGCAGTACTTC
TRBV21-1	-	-	TRBJ2-1	CASSNGSGAYNEQFF	TGTGCCAGCAGCAACGGTAGCGGCGCCTACAATGAGCAGTTCTTC
TRBV28	-	-	TRBJ2-1	CASSFSYRGDGNEQFF	TGTGCCAGCAGTTTCAGCTACCGAGGGGACGGCAATGAGCAGTTCTTC
TRBV7-9	-	-	TRBJ2-6	CAGSPRVMANVLTF	TGTGCCGGCAGTCCCCGTGTTATGGCCAACGTCCTGACTTTC
TRBV20-1	-	-	TRBJ2-3	CSANRPDRTDTQYF	TGCAGTGCCAACCGACCCGACCGCACAGATACGCAGTATTTT